This TCR beta chain derives from a study of blood T cell repertoires in COVID-19 (dated by TCRdb to the early 2020s). With respect to the entire study: Samples from collaborators originated in the United States, Italy and Spain and spanned both the acute and convalescent phases of COVID-19. The material from the prospective study consisted of cDNA or gDNA derived from T cells, B-cell-depleted T cells, or PBMCs. The dataset comprised deeply sampled blood TCRbeta repertoires from subjects exposed to, actively infected with, or recovered from COVID-19. A freely available public database, intended as a resource for researchers studying the immune response to SARS-CoV-2, is where the repertoires were released. The samples were drawn from two sources: the first 160 participants of the ongoing ImmuneRACE study, and 950 to 1,500 subjects contributed by 6 global collaborators. The sample metadata nearly always contained a de-identified subject ID, COVID-19 status, age in years and sex. Where HLA class I and class II types were available, the types were taken from metadata supplied by the sample provider, not from assay-based typing. What the study reported, not specific to this receptor: The amount of clinical and demographic metadata varied by source and participant and was provided uncurated.

TCRbeta CDR3 regions were amplified from genomic DNA by means of the immunoSEQ Assay, a bias-controlled multiplex PCR. The original pipeline was this. Within the assay, amplification of reference gene primers was used to estimate how many nucleated cells each sample contained. Sequence reads were collapsed and filtered to measure the absolute abundance of every unique TCRbeta CDR3 rearrangement. Productive Simpson clonality was computed per sample as the square root of Simpson's diversity index over productive rearrangements. This is the immuneACCESS table as TCRdb keeps it, with only in-frame sequences that have V and J called. A part of the clones is gone; compared with another copy, unresolved V genes explain less than half, and the rest is unexplained. V and J calls and clone size are given by that table; D and trimming were obtained from the DNA. The sample table holds roughly 340,000 clones, of which around 87% were seen once. The ten biggest clones cover around 1% of the sample.

Notes on this clone: The target of this receptor is not known. Base qualities were left out, and no much larger clone turns up one base away.

The CDR3 runs 14 residues from the cysteine to the phenylalanine. The CDR3 DNA has 42 bases and is translated from base 1. The germline ends are 9 bases apart after V is trimmed by 1 base and J by 4 bases. Based on the germline V gene, the CDR1 and CDR2 sequences are SGHTA and FQGNSA. Participants in the prospective study were aged 18 to 89 years, lived in 24 United States geographic areas, and enrolled through a virtual design. Cohort assignment in the prospective study relied on participant-reported clinical history from a screening survey and a study questionnaire. ImmuneRACE Cohort 3 recovered participants were defined by two consecutive negative NP/OP PCR tests, healthcare professional clearance, or symptom resolution. In the prospective study, whole blood, serum and a nasopharyngeal or oropharyngeal swab were collected from each participant by mobile phlebotomists. Participants in the prospective study had the option to provide additional blood draws and questionnaires over a roughly 2-month period. Before DNA extraction, blood samples from the prospective study were shipped at room temperature or frozen.

The sample taken for sequencing was PBMCs or T cells enriched from blood (not recorded which). Recombination connected TRBV7-2 to TRBJ2-3, with an unclear D gene assignment. The clonotype originates from a man younger than 30 who had recovered from COVID-19. The nucleotide sequence is TGTGCCAGCAGCTTAGTTACCCCGGCAGATACGCAGTATTTT. Its translation is CASSLVTPADTQYF.